This TCR beta chain is drawn from a study of shared clonotypes between healthy human individuals. Study-wide results and caveats: The study generally estimated greater richness for naive than memory subsets.

Samples underwent the assay at deep level. Some clones are missing from TCRdb's copy, which holds only in-frame ones; the method was immunoSEQ multiplex PCR. Here the sample spans about 980,000 clones, about 80% being singletons. Trimming took 0 bases from V and 0 from J; bases not matched to a gene: 2. This CDR3 contains 16 residues. Germline CDR1 reads SGHVS; CDR2 reads FQNEAQ. Worth noting for this clone: Antigen: not known.

This sequence was found in a man younger than 35 in good health. The V call is TRBV7-8, the J call TRBJ1-1; 9 nucleotides line up with TRBD1. Sequencing was performed on memory CD4+ T cells sorted from blood. Regarding subset: CD45RA-negative fraction. CDR3: CASSLARDRVNTEAFF. The CDR3 bases are TGTGCCAGCAGCTTAGCCCGGGACAGGGTGAACACTGAAGCTTTCTTT.